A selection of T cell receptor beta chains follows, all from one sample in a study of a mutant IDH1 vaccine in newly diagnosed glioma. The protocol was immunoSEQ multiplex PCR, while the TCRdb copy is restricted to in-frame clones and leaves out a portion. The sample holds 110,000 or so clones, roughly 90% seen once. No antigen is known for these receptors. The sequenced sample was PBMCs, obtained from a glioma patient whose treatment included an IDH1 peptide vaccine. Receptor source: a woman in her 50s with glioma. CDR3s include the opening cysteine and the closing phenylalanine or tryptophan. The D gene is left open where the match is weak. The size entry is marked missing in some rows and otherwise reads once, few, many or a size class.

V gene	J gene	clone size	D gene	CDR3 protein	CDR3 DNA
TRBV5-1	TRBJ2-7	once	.	CASSLGPIAGEQYF	TGCGCCAGCAGCTTGGGACCTATTGCGGGGGAGCAGTACTTC
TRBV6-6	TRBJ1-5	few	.	CASSPTGGGLNQPQHF	TGTGCCAGCAGCCCGACCGGTGGAGGGCTCAATCAGCCCCAGCATTTT
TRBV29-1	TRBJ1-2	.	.	CSVEDPAGAGYTF	TGCAGCGTTGAAGATCCGGCAGGGGCTGGCTACACCTTC
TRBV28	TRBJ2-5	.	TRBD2	CASSPGLAGSRDQYF	TGTGCCAGCAGTCCAGGACTAGCGGGGTCGAGAGACCAGTACTTC
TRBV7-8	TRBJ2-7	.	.	CASSLVAGSYEQYF	TGTGCCAGCAGCTTAGTTGCAGGAAGCTACGAGCAGTACTTC
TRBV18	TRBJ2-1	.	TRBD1	CASGTGRHEQFF	TGTGCCAGCGGGACAGGGAGACATGAGCAGTTCTTC
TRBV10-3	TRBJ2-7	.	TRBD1	CAIRTGTGGDEQYF	TGTGCCATCAGAACCGGGACAGGGGGCGACGAGCAGTACTTC
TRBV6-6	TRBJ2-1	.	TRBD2	CASSRPSGSANEQFF	TGTGCCAGCAGTAGACCCAGCGGGAGCGCCAATGAGCAGTTCTTC
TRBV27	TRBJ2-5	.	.	CASRGYSRRLQETQYF	TGTGCCAGCAGGGGATATAGCAGGAGACTTCAAGAGACCCAGTACTTC
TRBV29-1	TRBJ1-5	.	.	CSVVQNSNQPQHF	TGCAGCGTTGTCCAGAATAGCAATCAGCCCCAGCATTTT
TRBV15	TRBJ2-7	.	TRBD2	CATSSGVAGSGEQYF	TGTGCCACCAGCAGTGGTGTAGCGGGATCGGGCGAGCAGTACTTC
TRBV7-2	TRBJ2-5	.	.	CASSFFGETQYF	TGTGCCAGCAGCTTTTTCGGGGAGACCCAGTACTTC
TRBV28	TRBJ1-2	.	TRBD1	CASSPRTGYLRYTF	TGTGCCAGCAGTCCTCGGACAGGGTACCTTCGCTACACCTTC
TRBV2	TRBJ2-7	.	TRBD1	CASTLGTGYEQYF	TGTGCCAGCACCTTAGGGACAGGCTACGAGCAGTACTTC
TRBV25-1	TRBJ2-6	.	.	CASSDSGLSGANVLTF	TGTGCCAGCAGTGACTCAGGGTTATCTGGGGCCAACGTCCTGACTTTC
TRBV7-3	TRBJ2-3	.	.	CASSSAGGSTDTQYF	TGTGCCAGCAGCTCCGCAGGGGGGAGCACAGATACGCAGTATTTT
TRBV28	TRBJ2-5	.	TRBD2	CASTGGPKETQYF	TGTGCCAGCACGGGGGGGCCGAAGGAGACCCAGTACTTC
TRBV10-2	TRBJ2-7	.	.	CASSGENYYEQYF	TGCGCCAGCAGTGGGGAGAACTACTACGAGCAGTACTTC
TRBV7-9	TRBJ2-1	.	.	CASSLASLASYAYNEQFF	TGTGCCAGCAGCTTAGCATCCCTAGCCTCATATGCCTACAATGAGCAGTTCTTC
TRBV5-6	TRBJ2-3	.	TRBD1	CASETGGAPFLTDTQYF	TGTGCCAGCGAGACAGGGGGCGCCCCCTTCCTAACAGATACGCAGTATTTT
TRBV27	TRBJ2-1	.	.	CASKATVPREQFF	TGTGCCAGCAAGGCGACGGTTCCCAGAGAGCAGTTCTTC
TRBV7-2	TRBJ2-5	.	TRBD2	CASSFPGLPQETQYF	TGTGCCAGCAGTTTTCCGGGACTACCACAAGAGACCCAGTACTTC
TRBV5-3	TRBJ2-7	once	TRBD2	CARSQGLAESYEQYF	TGTGCCAGAAGCCAGGGACTAGCGGAAAGCTACGAGCAGTACTTC
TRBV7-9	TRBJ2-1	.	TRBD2	CASSPGTSGSFHNEQFF	TGTGCCAGCAGCCCTGGGACTAGCGGGAGTTTCCACAATGAGCAGTTCTTC
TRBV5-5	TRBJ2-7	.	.	CASSLLAGVAYEQYF	TGTGCCAGCAGCTTGCTCGCAGGGGTTGCCTACGAGCAGTACTTC
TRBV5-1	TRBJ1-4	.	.	CASSLGGGQGNEKLFF	TGCGCCAGCAGCTTGGGAGGAGGGCAGGGGAATGAAAAACTGTTTTTT
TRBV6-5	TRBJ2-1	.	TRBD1	CASSWDSSYNEQFF	TGTGCCAGCAGCTGGGACAGCTCCTACAATGAGCAGTTCTTC
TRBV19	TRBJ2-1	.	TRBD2	CASSISRLAGGRTNEQFF	TGTGCCAGTAGTATTTCTCGGCTAGCGGGGGGGCGGACCAATGAGCAGTTCTTC
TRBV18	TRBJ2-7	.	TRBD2	CASSPGGGQLYEQYF	TGTGCCAGCTCACCCGGGGGGGGTCAGCTCTACGAGCAGTACTTC